A selection of T cell receptor beta chains follows, all from one sample in a study of blood T cell repertoires in COVID-19. Some clones are missing from TCRdb's copy, which holds only in-frame ones; the method was immunoSEQ multiplex PCR. The sample lists over 90,000 clones, 86% occurring once. The sample taken for sequencing was peripheral blood. All receptors derive from an elderly man with acute or convalescent COVID-19. Each CDR3 is given without its conserved first and last residue.

ASSLVTTGSKLF TRBJ1-4 TRBV7-2
ASSPGGGELF TRBJ2-2 TRBV18
ASSVELAVNTGELF TRBJ2-2 TRBV9
ASSSPRDRSSYEQY TRBJ2-7 TRBV28
ASSRQGGGGSSDTQY TRBJ2-3 TRBV9
ASSNPPASGQVPNQPQH TRBJ1-5 TRBV28
ASSATGRNTEAF TRBJ1-1 TRBV25-1
ASSRPTSGQETQY TRBJ2-5 TRBV7-8
ASSEYRDRGLSDTQY TRBJ2-3 TRBV25-1
ASSKKRGPRIPSSYNSPLH TRBJ1-6 TRBV21-1
ASTRNRGGNQPQH TRBJ1-5 TRBV19
ASSSPSAPGELF TRBJ2-2 TRBV5-4
ASSQDLVGSNQPQH TRBJ1-5 TRBV4-1
ASSLTREQF TRBJ2-1 TRBV28
ASSSRRQGLGYGYT TRBJ1-2 TRBV28
ASSLALVPDTQY TRBJ2-3 TRBV7-6
ASIPEVGTDSYEQY TRBJ2-7 TRBV6-2/TRBV6-3
ASSYPPRDTQY TRBJ2-3 TRBV6-5